This passage covers 29 T cell receptor beta chains from one sample sequenced in a study of shared T cell receptors in the human thymus. Repertoires were generated with immunoSEQ multiplex PCR, while TCRdb's copy carries only in-frame clones and drops some. The top ten clones hold approximately 0.01% of a sample with 650,000 to 950,000 clones, 80% to 90% of them seen once. This same sample was also taken into another study, of human thymus T cells.

Input material: thymocytes. These receptors all come from a girl under three years old with a congenital heart defect.

This chain uses TRBV4-1 with TRBJ1-5, with D tentatively TRBD1 (5 bases). This CDR3 has 14 residues. The V gene lost 0 bases and the J gene lost 7 bases, with 10 bases spanning the gap. Per the germline V gene, CDR1 is MGHRA and CDR2 is YSYEKL. Written as DNA, the CDR3 is TGCGCCAGCAGCCAAGAAGCAGGGCGACAGCCCCAGCATTTT. It yields the protein CASSQEAGRQPQHF.

The chain combines TRBV30 with TRBJ2-1, with D possibly TRBD1 on 6 matching bases. V lost 8 bases, J lost 7 bases, and 33 bases lay in between. Germline CDR1 reads GTSNPN; CDR2 reads SVGIG (reference sequence). The CDR3 runs to 18 residues. CDR3: CAGRNRAPQVEGPNEQFF. CDR3 sequence (DNA): TGTGCCGGAAGAAACAGGGCGCCACAGGTTGAGGGGCCTAATGAGCAGTTCTTC.

The gene calls are TRBV11-2 and TRBJ2-3, with no clear D. Germline CDR1 SGHAT, CDR2 FQNNGV. The CDR3 contains 12 residues. V gave up 4 bases and J gave up 1 base, with 3 bases separating them. The DNA of the CDR3 is TGTGCCAGCAGCTGCGGCACAGATACGCAGTATTTT. Residues: CASSCGTDTQYF.

This clone has a handful of counts. This sequence joins TRBV5-4 and TRBJ2-7, with 7 bases matching TRBD1. The CDR3 length is 15 residues. Germline V gives CDR1 SGHNT, CDR2 YYREEE (reference sequence). The V segment lost 4 bases and the J segment 3 bases; nucleotides outside the gene matches: 10. The CDR3 loop reads CASSPGSQGDYEQYF. The DNA of the CDR3 is TGTGCCAGCAGCCCTGGGAGCCAGGGGGACTACGAGCAGTACTTC.

This chain joins TRBV7-6 and TRBJ1-1; 7 positions agree with TRBD1. The germline V gene encodes CDR1 SGHVS and CDR2 FNYEAQ. V shed 5 bases and J 3 bases; nucleotides not matched to a gene: 6. The CDR3 contains 14 residues. DNA for the CDR3: TGTGCCAGCAGCCTAATCACAGGGGACACTGAAGCTTTCTTT. Translated: CASSLITGDTEAFF.

The chain is built from TRBV28 and TRBJ1-1, with D tentatively TRBD1 (5 bases). Trimming shortened V by 2 bases and J by 1 base, and 14 bases separated the two germline ends. This CDR3 contains 16 residues. CDR1 and CDR2 from the germline V gene are MDHEN and SYDVKM. For the CDR3, the DNA is TGTGCCAGCAGTTTAATTGGGGGGGGGACGAACACTGAAGCTTTCTTT. Residues: CASSLIGGGTNTEAFF.

The V call is TRBV5-1, the J call TRBJ2-2; TRBD1 matches at 7 bases. After removal of 3 bases from V and 6 bases from J, the junction contained 17 bases not matched to a gene. The CDR3 is 18 residues long. Germline CDR1 and CDR2: SGHRS and YFSETQ. The CDR3 region has the DNA TGCGCCAGCAGCTCTACCCGCCCGACAGGGTGGGAAGCCGGGGAGCTGTTTTTT. This codes for CASSSTRPTGWEAGELFF.

The chain links TRBV6-4 to TRBJ2-3; possibly TRBD2 for D (6 bases). Germline CDR1 reads MRHNA; CDR2 reads SNTAGT. V lost 6 bases, J lost 1 base, and 11 bases lay in between. The CDR3 is 14 amino acids. CDR3 nucleotide sequence: TGTGCCAGCAGCGTAACGGGGGGCACAGATACGCAGTATTTT. Translating it yields CASSVTGGTDTQYF.

This clone was found once. This rearrangement joins TRBV11-3 to TRBJ1-3; 8 bases agree with TRBD1. The CDR3 loop spans 17 amino acids. V shed 3 bases and J 4 bases; nucleotides not matched to a gene: 11. In germline, CDR1 is SGHNT, CDR2 YENEEA. CDR3 DNA: TGTGCCAGCAGCTTGCCACTTCAGGGGGCGCGAGGAAACACCATATATTTT. Translated: CASSLPLQGARGNTIYF.

The rearrangement joins TRBV12-5 to TRBJ2-5, with 9 bases lining up with TRBD2. V trimming: 1 base; J trimming: 5 bases; junction bases outside the gene matches: 8. CDR1 and CDR2 (germline): LGHNT, FRNRAP. The CDR3 has 16 amino acids. The CDR3 loop is CASGLGLAGSWETQYF. CDR3 DNA sequence: TGTGCTAGTGGTTTGGGCCTAGCGGGGTCGTGGGAGACCCAGTACTTC.

The V call is TRBV19, the J call TRBJ2-2, with 16 bases matching TRBD2. J was trimmed by 7 bases and V by 6 bases; bases with no gene match: 8. The CDR3 is 17 amino acids. CDR1 and CDR2 from the germline V gene are LNHDA and SQIVND (reference sequence). CDR3 protein: CASSRGLAGGQVGELFF. DNA for the CDR3: TGTGCCAGTAGCCGGGGACTAGCGGGGGGGCAGGTCGGGGAGCTGTTTTTT.

The V and J genes are TRBV5-5 and TRBJ1-6, with 7 bases that match TRBD1. V lost 2 bases and J lost 7; bases outside the gene matches: 21. Germline V gene sequence: CDR1 SGHKS, CDR2 YYEKEE (reference sequence). The length of the CDR3 is 20 residues. The CDR3 nucleotides read TGTGCCAGCAGCTTCGCAGGGGGGCCTCGAGGCAGGGAGGCCAATTCACCCCTCCACTTT. Translating gives CASSFAGGPRGREANSPLHF.

The chain carries TRBV12-5 and TRBJ2-7; D not certain. This CDR3 is 13 amino acids long. CDR1 is LGHNT and CDR2 is FRNRAP in the germline V gene. Between the trimmed V and J ends, which lost 3 bases and 4 bases, there was a span of 10 bases. CDR3 residues: CASGFDSLYEQYF. CDR3 DNA: TGTGCTAGTGGTTTTGATAGTTTGTACGAGCAGTACTTC.

This clone was seen only once. The V call is TRBV15, the J call TRBJ1-1; perhaps TRBD1 as D (5 bases). Germline values: CDR1 LNHNV, CDR2 YYDKDF (reference sequence). V lost 0 bases and J lost 1, with 15 bases in between. The CDR3 has 17 residues. CDR3 nucleotide sequence: TGTGCCACCAGCAGAGATACTCAGGGCAGAAAGAACACTGAAGCTTTCTTT. Its translation: CATSRDTQGRKNTEAFF. The complete variable domain, with remaining parts taken from reference TRBV15 and TRBJ1-1, reads DAMVIQNPRYQVTQFGKPVTLSCSQTLNHNVMYWYQQKSSQAPKLLFHYYDKDFNNEADTPDNFQSRRPNTSFCFLDIRSPGLGDTAMYLCATSRDTQGRKNTEAFFGQGTRLTVV.

The gene calls are TRBV10-3 and TRBJ2-1; the match to TRBD2 covers 7 bases. J gave up 5 bases and V 2 bases, and 12 bases lay outside the gene matches. The CDR3 is made up of 17 amino acids. Per germline, CDR1 ENHRY and CDR2 SYGVKD. The CDR3 is CAISELVGLADHNEQFF. The CDR3 nucleotides are TGTGCCATCAGTGAGCTTGTGGGTCTAGCGGACCACAATGAGCAGTTCTTC.

This clone was counted once. The chain employs TRBV5-1 and TRBJ2-7, with 7 bases aligning to TRBD2. The V gene's germline CDR1 is SGHRS and CDR2 YFSETQ. The CDR3 covers 17 residues. Trimming cost V 1 base and J 0 bases; bases outside gene matches: 10. CDR3 sequence (DNA): TGCGCCAGCAGCTTGCACCCGGGAGGAACTAGCTCCTACGAGCAGTACTTC. Amino acid sequence: CASSLHPGGTSSYEQYF.

The chain couples TRBV15 to TRBJ2-6; TRBD1 might be the D (5 bases). V was pared by 0 bases and J by 0 bases, with 18 bases between. This CDR3 is 20 amino acids long. Germline V CDR1 and CDR2: LNHNV, YYDKDF (reference sequence). The CDR3 DNA reads as TGTGCCACCAGCAGAGATAGGGCGGACAAAATCCACTCTGGGGCCAACGTCCTGACTTTC. This translates into CATSRDRADKIHSGANVLTF. Based on the CDR3 plus reference TRBV15 and TRBJ2-6, the full variable domain is DAMVIQNPRYQVTQFGKPVTLSCSQTLNHNVMYWYQQKSSQAPKLLFHYYDKDFNNEADTPDNFQSRRPNTSFCFLDIRSPGLGDTAMYLCATSRDRADKIHSGANVLTFGAGSRLTVL.

The J gene is TRBJ1-6, the V gene TRBV19, with 9 bases aligning to TRBD1. Germline values: CDR1 LNHDA, CDR2 SQIVND (reference sequence). CDR3 length equals 16 residues. After removal of 5 bases from V and 10 bases from J, the junction contained 12 bases not matched to a gene. The CDR3 DNA reads as TGTGCCAGTAGTGGTGGGACAGGGTCGATCGGGTCACCCCTCCACTTT. Its protein product is CASSGGTGSIGSPLHF.

This chain joins TRBV9 and TRBJ1-5; D possibly corresponds to TRBD1 (5 bases). From germline, CDR1 is SGDLS and CDR2 YYNGEE. The CDR3 runs to 16 residues. The germline V and J ends were trimmed by 0 bases and 7 bases, with 17 bases remaining between them. The CDR3 region is CASSVGVGGKGQPQHF. The CDR3 coding sequence is TGTGCCAGCAGCGTAGGAGTGGGGGGAAAAGGGCAGCCCCAGCATTTT.

This clone was found once. CDR3 DNA sequence: TGCGCCAGCAGCCAAGACGCCGGGGGCTACGAGCAGTACTTC. Amino acid sequence: CASSQDAGGYEQYF. V usage is TRBV4-3 and J usage is TRBJ2-7; D is possibly TRBD2 (6 bases). V was pared by 0 bases and J by 3 bases, with 9 bases between. The CDR3 contains 14 residues. CDR1 and CDR2 from the germline V gene are LGHNA and YSLEER.

Details on this clone: An end of the junction differs from the germline gene, which may be a read error. The same CDR3 is also encoded by other DNA sequences in this sample. The chain couples TRBV4-1 to TRBJ1-6, with a possible D match to TRBD1 (5 bases). Germline values: CDR1 MGHRA, CDR2 YSYEKL. CDR3 length equals 17 residues. This CDR3 is CASSQYLRASYNSPLHF. The CDR3 nucleotides read TGCGCCAGCAGCCAATATCTCAGGGCGTCCTATAATTCCCCCCTCCACTTT.

This rearrangement joins TRBV7-9 to TRBJ1-1; D possibly corresponds to TRBD1 (6 bases). CDR3 length: 16 amino acids. Deletions cut 1 base from V and 1 base from J, with 13 bases between. The germline V gene has CDR1 SEHNR and CDR2 FQNEAQ (reference sequence). CDR3 sequence (DNA): TGTGCCAGCAGCTTAGGGAAACAGGGAGAGAACACTGAAGCTTTCTTT. This codes for CASSLGKQGENTEAFF.

This clone was seen a single time. The chain is built from TRBV10-3 and TRBJ2-7, with D possibly matching TRBD1 (6 bases). Germline lookup yields CDR1 ENHRY and CDR2 SYGVKD. With 0 bases removed from V and 4 bases from J, the gap between germline ends came to 13 bases. The CDR3 consists of 15 residues. The CDR3 nucleotides read TGTGCCATCAGTGAGTCTGGGGGCCGGAGGTACGAGCAGTACTTC. Translated, it gives CAISESGGRRYEQYF.

V and J are TRBV25-1 and TRBJ2-5; D unclear. The CDR3 is 10 residues long. The V end lost 8 bases, the J end lost 5 bases, and 6 bases lay between the germline ends. Germline lookup yields CDR1 MGHDK and CDR2 SYGVNS. In nucleotides, the CDR3 is TGTGCCAGCTCCCGTGAGACCCAGTACTTC. It codes for CASSRETQYF.

The chain recombines TRBV29-1 with TRBJ2-2, with D possibly TRBD2 on 6 matching bases. V dropped 3 bases and J dropped 0 bases, with 11 bases sitting between them. The CDR3 contains 15 residues. CDR1 is SQVTM and CDR2 is ANQGSEA in the germline V gene. CDR3 DNA: TGCAGCGTTGATCGGGGAGGTACGAACACCGGGGAGCTGTTTTTT. This gives the protein CSVDRGGTNTGELFF.

This sequence joins TRBV6-1 and TRBJ1-1; D is possibly TRBD1 (5 bases). The CDR3 consists of 14 residues. The germline gives CDR1 MNHNS, CDR2 SASEGT. Trimming removed 8 bases from V and 1 base from J, with 14 bases in between. The CDR3, as DNA: TGTGCCAGCCTTGGGGGACTGCCGAACACTGAAGCTTTCTTT. Translated, it gives CASLGGLPNTEAFF.

The chain is built from TRBV5-1 and TRBJ2-2, with TRBD1 matching over 8 bases. Germline V CDR1 and CDR2: SGHRS, YFSETQ. With V trimmed by 4 bases and J by 4 bases, 6 bases remained unmatched. This CDR3 has 15 residues. The CDR3 nucleotides are TGCGCCAGCAGCACCGGACAGGGTGGCACCGGGGAGCTGTTTTTT. It is translated as CASSTGQGGTGELFF. Full variable domain (rest looked up from reference TRBV5-1 and TRBJ2-2): KAGVTQTPRYLIKTRGQQVTLSCSPISGHRSVSWYQQTPGQGLQFLFEYFSETQRNKGNFPGRFSGRQFSNSRSEMNVSTLELGDSALYLCASSTGQGGTGELFFGEGSRLTVL.

The V gene is TRBV5-1, the J gene TRBJ2-3, with 7 bases lining up with TRBD1. V lost 8 bases, J lost 3 bases, and 12 bases stayed unmatched. The CDR3 runs to 15 residues. Germline assignment: CDR1 SGHRS and CDR2 YFSETQ. In DNA, the CDR3 is TGCGCCAGTACTACCGGGACAGAAAGAACAGATACGCAGTATTTT. Translated, it gives CASTTGTERTDTQYF.

This CDR3 is CASSRTAEVDEKLFF. CDR3 coding DNA: TGCGCCAGCAGCCGGACAGCCGAAGTGGATGAAAAACTGTTTTTT. The chain uses TRBV4-1 and TRBJ1-4; D is possibly TRBD1 (6 bases). The V end lost 4 bases, the J end lost 6 bases, and 15 bases lay between the germline ends. Germline V gives CDR1 MGHRA, CDR2 YSYEKL. The CDR3 is made up of 15 amino acids.